These T cell receptor beta chains were read from a single sample in a study of CD8+ T cells in alopecia areata. This table comes from immunoSEQ multiplex PCR, and its TCRdb copy is limited to in-frame clones, with some not included. The sample shows about 200,000 clones, 56% of them seen only once. Sequencing was carried out using CD8+ T cells sorted from blood. Source of these receptors: a human donor in good health. The conserved cysteine and the conserved F or W are not part of the CDR3 here. Fields, in order: V gene, CDR3 length, J gene, CDR3 protein.

TRBV5-6,11,TRBJ1-2,ASSLRPRDGYT
TRBV23-1,15,TRBJ2-7,ASSHRSPTGTLHEQY
TRBV7-3,13,TRBJ1-6,ASSRTGLEESPLH
TRBV7-2,13,TRBJ1-1,ASSLGETGLTEAF
TRBV9,13,TRBJ2-7,ASSGTGTGNYEQY
TRBV29-1,13,TRBJ2-2,SVDRGEENTGELF
TRBV19,11,TRBJ2-3,ASSTTSTDTQY
TRBV29-1,11,TRBJ2-7,SVEEIRVGEQY
TRBV7-6,10,TRBJ2-7,ASSSSSYEQY
TRBV25-1,11,TRBJ1-2,ASRQGSDYGYT
TRBV29-1,11,TRBJ1-2,SVDGRLNYGYT
TRBV7-9,10,TRBJ2-5,ASSQGEQTQY
TRBV5-4,14,TRBJ2-2,ASSWGDRVNTGELF
TRBV4-1,13,TRBJ1-1,ASASSGHVNTEAF
TRBV11-2,13,TRBJ2-7,ASSLVGDSFYEQY
TRBV11-1,11,TRBJ1-1,ASSRTGRTEAF
TRBV7-9,9,TRBJ2-5,ASRDSETQY
TRBV30,13,TRBJ2-7,AWSVRAGRGGEQY
TRBV5-6,12,TRBJ2-7,ASSLGAGGLEQY
TRBV29-1,10,TRBJ1-1,SVEVLQAEAF
TRBV4-2,15,TRBJ2-5,ASSLKAGLAVQETQY
TRBV7-9,8,TRBJ1-1,ALSRGEAF
TRBV29-1,13,TRBJ2-1,SASTTGGPYNEQF
TRBV5-4,10,TRBJ2-2,ASSLGLAELF
TRBV4-1,13,TRBJ2-5,ASSQEMAGQETQY
TRBV30,11,TRBJ2-2,AGDRVNTGELF
TRBV11-3,11,TRBJ1-1,ASSLGGDTEAF
TRBV11-2,15,TRBJ2-5,ASSLGYGQGSSETQY
TRBV30,10,TRBJ1-6,AWSVVSVPLH
TRBV5-1,12,TRBJ2-3,ASATETSPDTQY
TRBV2,10,TRBJ1-1,ASGSGSTEAF